Listed here are 12 T cell receptor beta chains from one sample, sequenced in a study of T cell repertoires in cytomegalovirus infection. TCRdb redid the calling of the reads with MiXCR, one entry per CDR3 protein. Of 480,000 or so distinct CDR3 sequences in the sample, around 11% were seen once. The sequenced material came from PBMCs. The source of these receptors is a human donor in good health (CMV status not recorded). Some clones in this sample may be carry-over from other donors' samples.

This chain connects TRBV30 to TRBJ1-1, with 7 bases identical to TRBD1. Germline V gene data show CDR1 as GTSNPN and CDR2 as SVGIG (reference sequence). CDR3 length: 12 residues. After removal of 5 bases from V and 6 bases from J, the junction contained 6 bases not matched to a gene. The CDR3 sequence: CAWDRDTAEAFF. DNA of the CDR3: TGTGCCTGGGACAGGGACACCGCTGAAGCTTTCTTT.

This clonotype was found many times. This chain links TRBV7-9 with TRBJ1-3, with no clear D. In germline, CDR1 is SEHNR, CDR2 FQNEAQ (reference sequence). This CDR3 has 17 amino acids. V lost 3 bases and J lost 0, with 15 bases in between. The DNA of the CDR3 is TGTGCCAGCAGCTTCGCCAGCCGACCGAGCTCTGGAAACACCATATATTTT. Amino acids: CASSFASRPSSGNTIYF.

The chain combines TRBV20-1 with TRBJ2-5, with D possibly being TRBD1 (6 bases). Trimming pared 6 bases from V and 5 bases from J, leaving 13 bases between. Germline V lookup: CDR1 DFQATT, CDR2 SNEGSKA (reference sequence). CDR3 length: 12 amino acids. CDR3 sequence: CSAFTGKETQYF. CDR3 nucleotides: TGCAGTGCCTTTACAGGGAAGGAGACCCAGTACTTC.

This clonotype was picked up many times. This chain links TRBV5-5 with TRBJ1-5, with D hard to call. Germline lookup yields CDR1 SGHKS and CDR2 YYEKEE (reference sequence). Trimming removed 2 bases at V and 1 base at J, with 13 bases between. The CDR3 runs 16 residues. The CDR3 nucleotides are TGTGCCAGCAGCTTTGGCCGGCCAGTCAGCAATCAGCCCCAGCATTTT. It translates to CASSFGRPVSNQPQHF.

A few counts support this clonotype. The chain links TRBV20-1 to TRBJ2-7, with D tentatively TRBD2 (6 bases). The CDR3 covers 15 residues. Germline CDR1 is DFQATT and CDR2 is SNEGSKA (reference sequence). Trimming removed 0 bases at V and 4 bases at J, with 16 bases between. The CDR3: CSARDGSGSGYEQYF. Written as DNA, the CDR3 is TGCAGTGCTAGAGATGGGTCGGGTAGCGGATACGAGCAGTACTTC.

For this clonotype: A much more abundant neighbour one base away suggests this may be a read error. The conserved phenylalanine or tryptophan is not found at the CDR3 terminus, so this likely reflects a read error. This chain connects TRBV5-1 to TRBJ1-1, with TRBD1 matching over 8 bases. The CDR3 totals 15 residues. From germline, CDR1 is SGHRS and CDR2 YFSETQ. V lost 0 bases to trimming and J lost 5 bases; unmatched junction nucleotides: 6. CDR3 protein: CASSLEGRGRTEAFL. CDR3 DNA sequence: TGCGCCAGCAGCTTGGAGGGCAGGGGGCGAACTGAAGCTTTCTTA.

J is TRBJ1-4 and V is TRBV20-1; D gene ambiguous. The V end lost 3 bases, the J end lost 3 bases, and 8 bases lay between the germline ends. Germline V CDR1 and CDR2: DFQATT, SNEGSKA (reference sequence). This CDR3 has 13 residues. CDR3 nucleotides: TGCAGTGCTAGTCCCGCGGCTAATGAAAAACTGTTTTTT. This sequence encodes CSASPAANEKLFF.

This clonotype showed up many times. The gene calls are TRBV6-1 and TRBJ2-2; no clear D gene. Trimming cost V 0 bases and J 1 base, with 12 bases left between them. The CDR3 runs to 17 residues. The germline CDR1 and CDR2 sequences are MNHNS and SASEGT. The CDR3 coding sequence is TGTGCCAGCAGTGAAGCGGCTGGCGTTGGGAACACCGGGGAGCTGTTTTTT. Translated: CASSEAAGVGNTGELFF.

This clonotype was observed a few times. The rearrangement links TRBV11-1 to TRBJ2-1; the match to TRBD2 covers 8 bases. CDR3 size: 18 residues. V shed 1 base and J 0 bases; nucleotides not matched to a gene: 8. CDR1 and CDR2 (germline): SGHAT, FQDESV (reference sequence). The chain's CDR3 is CASSLEGGGLSSYNEQFF. CDR3 sequence (DNA): TGTGCCAGCAGCTTAGAGGGCGGGGGGTTGAGCTCCTACAATGAGCAGTTCTTC. Combining the CDR3 with reference TRBV11-1 and TRBJ2-1 gives the whole variable domain EAEVAQSPRYKITEKSQAVAFWCDPISGHATLYWYRQILGQGPELLVQFQDESVVDDSQLPKDRFSAERLKGVDSTLKIQPAELGDSAMYLCASSLEGGGLSSYNEQFFGPGTRLTVL.

This clonotype has only a few counts. The CDR3 DNA reads TGCAGTGCTCCCCGGACAGATTTCTACAATGAGCAGTTCTTC. It translates to CSAPRTDFYNEQFF. V is TRBV20-1 and J is TRBJ2-1; D is perhaps TRBD1 (6 bases). The CDR3 loop spans 14 amino acids. Trimming left V 5 bases short and J 3 bases short, with 14 bases between. CDR1 is DFQATT and CDR2 is SNEGSKA in the germline V gene (reference sequence).

This clonotype was observed many times. The chain is built from TRBV20-1 and TRBJ1-5; D possibly corresponds to TRBD1 (6 bases). Trimming took off 1 base at V and 0 bases at J, with 7 bases between the two ends. Germline values: CDR1 DFQATT, CDR2 SNEGSKA (reference sequence). The CDR3 sequence is 14 residues long. The CDR3 DNA sequence: TGCAGTGCTAGAGGGACAGCTAGCAATCAGCCCCAGCATTTT. Its protein is CSARGTASNQPQHF.

This clonotype appeared many times. The genes are TRBV18 and TRBJ2-3; no definite D call. The CDR3 has 13 residues. The germline V and J ends were trimmed by 1 base and 6 bases, with 8 bases remaining between them. Germline V CDR1 and CDR2: KGHSH, LQKENI. CDR3 coding DNA: TGTGCCAGCTCACCACAGTCGAGGGATACGCAGTATTTT. Translated: CASSPQSRDTQYF.